The next 17 T cell receptor beta chains were all read from a single sample in a study of OX40 agonist ivuxolimab in advanced cancers. Some clones are missing from TCRdb's copy, which holds only in-frame ones; the method was immunoSEQ multiplex PCR. This sample has roughly 50,000 clones, with about 90% found just once. The input for sequencing was CD4+ or CD8+ T cells sorted from blood, taken in a trial of the OX40 agonist ivuxolimab. These receptors came from an adult with an advanced solid tumor such as melanoma, head and neck, liver or kidney cancer.

This clone occurred once. The chain uses TRBV7-6 and TRBJ2-7; the match to TRBD2 covers 7 bases. Germline V gene sequence: CDR1 SGHVS, CDR2 FNYEAQ. The CDR3 is 13 residues long. With 1 base clipped from V and 3 bases from J, the junction kept 0 bases outside the gene matches. Here the CDR3 reads CASSLGGGYEQYF. The DNA of the CDR3 is TGTGCCAGCAGCTTAGGGGGGGGCTACGAGCAGTACTTC.

CDR3 residues: CAISGAGAVTYGYTF. CDR3 nucleotides: TGTGCCATCAGTGGGGCAGGGGCCGTCACCTATGGCTACACCTTC. The J gene is TRBJ1-2, the V gene TRBV10-3; possible D gene TRBD1, 6 bases. The CDR3 loop spans 15 amino acids. V lost 4 bases and J 4 bases, leaving 16 bases between the germline ends. Looked up from germline, CDR1 is ENHRY and CDR2 is SYGVKD.

The gene calls are TRBV11-2 and TRBJ2-1, with TRBD2 identical over 8 bases. Germline assignment: CDR1 SGHAT and CDR2 FQNNGV. This CDR3 has 14 residues. V dropped 3 bases and J dropped 7; count of bases not matched to a gene: 5. CDR3 protein: CASSFERESNEQFF. In DNA form, the CDR3 reads TGTGCCAGCAGCTTCGAGCGGGAGTCGAATGAGCAGTTCTTC.

The CDR3 sequence is CASSLLEGLGYTF. CDR3 DNA sequence: TGTGCCAGCAGCTTATTAGAAGGGCTTGGCTACACCTTC. The chain links TRBV7-6 to TRBJ1-2; no clear D. Germline CDR1 is SGHVS and CDR2 is FNYEAQ. This CDR3 contains 13 residues. Trimming took 2 bases from V and 7 from J, leaving 11 bases between them. Complete variable domain (other parts from reference TRBV7-6 and TRBJ1-2): GAGVSQSPRYKVTKRGQDVALRCDPISGHVSLYWYRQALGQGPEFLTYFNYEAQQDKSGLPNDRFSAERPEGSISTLTIQRTEQRDSAMYRCASSLLEGLGYTFGSGTRLTVV.

V gene TRBV29-1 combines with J gene TRBJ1-4, with D tentatively TRBD1 (5 bases). CDR1 is SQVTM, CDR2 ANQGSEA, per germline. The V and J ends lost 6 bases and 3 bases respectively, with 11 bases between them. The CDR3 totals 13 residues. The CDR3 DNA follows: TGCAGCGTCTCAGGGATAGCTAATGAAAAACTGTTTTTT. Translating it yields CSVSGIANEKLFF. Full variable domain (missing parts from reference TRBV29-1 and TRBJ1-4): SAVISQKPSRDICQRGTSLTIQCQVDSQVTMMFWYRQQPGQSLTLIATANQGSEATYESGFVIDKFPISRPNLTFSTLTVSNMSPEDSSIYLCSVSGIANEKLFFGSGTQLSVL.

This clone came up a few times. This rearrangement joins TRBV6-1 to TRBJ1-1, with D uncertain. V lost 7 bases to trimming and J lost 6 bases, with 9 bases between them. This CDR3 region has 11 residues. The germline V gene has CDR1 MNHNS and CDR2 SASEGT. The CDR3 reads CASTLLSEAFF. CDR3 in DNA: TGTGCCAGCACCCTCCTTTCTGAAGCTTTCTTT.

This chain links TRBV27 with TRBJ2-7, with D maybe TRBD1 (5 bases). Germline CDR1 and CDR2: MNHEY and SMNVEV (reference sequence). V was trimmed by 2 bases and J by 5 bases, leaving 10 bases between them. The CDR3 contains 13 residues. The CDR3 region has the DNA TGTGCCAGCAGTTTACACAGGTCGGACGAGCAGTACTTC. This codes for CASSLHRSDEQYF.

The chain is built from TRBV5-3 and TRBJ2-3; D is unclear. TRBV5-3 is classed as an ORF, of uncertain function. The CDR3 sequence is 15 residues long. Trimming removed 4 bases from V and 2 bases from J, with 14 bases in between. CDR3 in amino acids: CARSLTAAVTDTQYF. The CDR3 nucleotides are TGTGCCAGAAGCCTCACCGCGGCTGTCACAGATACGCAGTATTTT.

The genes are TRBV11-2 and TRBJ2-3, with D possibly matching TRBD2 (5 bases). CDR3 length equals 17 residues. Trimming removed 5 bases at V and 1 base at J, with 19 bases between. Germline V gene lookup returns CDR1 SGHAT and CDR2 FQNNGV. The CDR3 protein is CASSHRTGVGGTDTQYF. The CDR3 coding sequence is TGTGCCAGCAGCCACCGAACCGGGGTCGGCGGCACAGATACGCAGTATTTT.

This sequence joins TRBV30 and TRBJ1-2; 9 bases are a match to TRBD1. V shed 3 bases and J 4 bases; nucleotides not matched to a gene: 3. Germline CDR1 reads GTSNPN; CDR2 reads SVGIG (reference sequence). CDR3 length: 13 residues. CDR3 residues: CAWRTGGIYGYTF. The DNA of the CDR3 is TGTGCCTGGAGGACAGGGGGGATCTATGGCTACACCTTC.

This clone has just one count. The chain couples TRBV5-4 to TRBJ2-3; TRBD2 might be the D (6 bases). The CDR3 length is 14 residues. Germline V lookup: CDR1 SGHNT, CDR2 YYREEE (reference sequence). With 0 bases removed from V and 1 base from J, the gap between germline ends came to 6 bases. This CDR3 reads CASSLVAGTDTQYF. In DNA form, the CDR3 reads TGTGCCAGCAGCTTGGTAGCGGGCACAGATACGCAGTATTTT.

The genes are TRBV20-1 and TRBJ1-2; no firm D call. Germline V gene sequence: CDR1 DFQATT, CDR2 SNEGSKA (reference sequence). This CDR3 is built from 10 residues. The CDR3 reads CSAGSYGYTF. CDR3 nucleotide sequence: TGCAGCGCCGGGAGCTATGGCTACACCTTC.

The chain recombines TRBV6-1 with TRBJ1-2; D might be TRBD1 (6 bases). The CDR3 loop spans 12 amino acids. CDR1 and CDR2 (germline): MNHNS, SASEGT. Trimming took off 6 bases at V and 4 bases at J, with 9 bases between the two ends. CDR3 amino acids: CASSGTFYGYTF. CDR3 coding DNA: TGTGCCAGCAGCGGGACATTCTATGGCTACACCTTC.

The gene calls are TRBV7-2 and TRBJ1-6; a possible D gene is TRBD1 (6 bases). The CDR3 is 15 residues long. The germline V gene encodes CDR1 SGHTA and CDR2 FQGNSA. Trimming took 1 base from V and 7 from J, leaving 11 bases between them. The CDR3: CASSLVLRGNSPLHF. CDR3 sequence (DNA): TGTGCCAGCAGCTTAGTATTGAGGGGGAATTCACCCCTCCACTTT.

The V gene is TRBV30, the J gene TRBJ1-1; D gene unclear. Trimming shortened V by 5 bases and J by 2 bases, and 12 bases separated the two germline ends. The CDR3 is 13 residues long. Per germline, CDR1 GTSNPN and CDR2 SVGIG (reference sequence). The CDR3: CAWDVAANTEAFF. CDR3 sequence (DNA): TGTGCCTGGGATGTGGCAGCCAACACTGAAGCTTTCTTT.

V usage is TRBV11-2 and J usage is TRBJ2-5; D possibly corresponds to TRBD2 (5 bases). The J call may be faulty, since TRBJ2-7 better matches the DNA end. The CDR3 sequence is 17 residues long. CDR1 and CDR2 from the germline V gene are SGHAT and FQNNGV. CDR3 protein: CASSSAGRAESSYEQYF. The DNA of the CDR3 is TGTGCCAGCAGCTCGGCCGGGCGGGCGGAAAGCTCCTACGAGCAGTACTTC.

This rearrangement joins TRBV30 to TRBJ1-4; D perhaps matches TRBD1 (5 bases). The CDR3 consists of 13 residues. V gave up 3 bases and J gave up 3 bases, with 8 bases separating them. Looked up from germline, CDR1 is GTSNPN and CDR2 is SVGIG (reference sequence). This CDR3 is CAWRGGPNEKLFF. The CDR3 bases are TGTGCCTGGAGGGGGGGACCTAATGAAAAACTGTTTTTT.